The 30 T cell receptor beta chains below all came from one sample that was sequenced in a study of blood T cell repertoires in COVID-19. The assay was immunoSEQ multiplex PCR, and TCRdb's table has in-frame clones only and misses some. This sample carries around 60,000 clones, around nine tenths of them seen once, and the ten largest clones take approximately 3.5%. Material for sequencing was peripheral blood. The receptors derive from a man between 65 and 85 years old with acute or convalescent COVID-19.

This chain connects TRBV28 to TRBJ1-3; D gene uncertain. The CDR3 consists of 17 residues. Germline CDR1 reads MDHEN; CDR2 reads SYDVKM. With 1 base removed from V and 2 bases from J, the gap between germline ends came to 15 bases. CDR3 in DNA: TGTGCCAGCAGTTTATTCGTCAGGAGGGCCGCTGGAAACACCATATATTTT. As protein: CASSLFVRRAAGNTIYF.

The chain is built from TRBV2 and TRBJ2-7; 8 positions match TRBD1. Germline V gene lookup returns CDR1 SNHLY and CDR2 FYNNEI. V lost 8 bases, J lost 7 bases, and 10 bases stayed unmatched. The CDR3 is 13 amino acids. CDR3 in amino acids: CASLQTGQVEQYF. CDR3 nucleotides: TGTGCCAGCCTTCAGACGGGACAGGTTGAGCAGTACTTC.

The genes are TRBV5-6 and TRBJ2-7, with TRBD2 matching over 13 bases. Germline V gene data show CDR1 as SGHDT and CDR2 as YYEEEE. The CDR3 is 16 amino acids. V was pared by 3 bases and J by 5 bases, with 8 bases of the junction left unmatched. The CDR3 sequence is CASSSGTSGVIHEQYF. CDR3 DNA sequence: TGTGCCAGCAGCTCCGGGACTAGCGGGGTTATCCACGAGCAGTACTTC.

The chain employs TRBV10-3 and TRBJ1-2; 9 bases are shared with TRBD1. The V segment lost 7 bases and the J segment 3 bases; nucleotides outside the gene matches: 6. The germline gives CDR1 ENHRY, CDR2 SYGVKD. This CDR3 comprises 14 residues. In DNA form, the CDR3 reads TGTGCCATCAAGACAGGGGGAAGCTACTATGGCTACACCTTC. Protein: CAIKTGGSYYGYTF.

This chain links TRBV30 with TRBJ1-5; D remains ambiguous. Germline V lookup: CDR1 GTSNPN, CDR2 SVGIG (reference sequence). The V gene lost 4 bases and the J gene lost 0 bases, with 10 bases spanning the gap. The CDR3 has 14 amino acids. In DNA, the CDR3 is TGTGCCTGGAACACAGTCCTTAGCAATCAGCCCCAGCATTTT. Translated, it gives CAWNTVLSNQPQHF.

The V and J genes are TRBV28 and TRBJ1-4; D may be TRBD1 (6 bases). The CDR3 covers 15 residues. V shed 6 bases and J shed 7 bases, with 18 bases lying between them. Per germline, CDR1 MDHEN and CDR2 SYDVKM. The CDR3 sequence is CASRPTRGGGEKLFF. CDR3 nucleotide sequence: TGTGCCAGCAGACCGACCAGGGGAGGGGGTGAAAAACTGTTTTTT.

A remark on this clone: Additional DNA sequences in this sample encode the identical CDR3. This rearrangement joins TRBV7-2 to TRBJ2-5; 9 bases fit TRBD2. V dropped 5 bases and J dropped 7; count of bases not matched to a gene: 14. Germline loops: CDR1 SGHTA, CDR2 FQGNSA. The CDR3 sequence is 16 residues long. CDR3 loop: CASSPSGGGAPGTQYF. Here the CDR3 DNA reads TGTGCCAGCAGCCCCTCGGGCGGGGGGGCCCCCGGGACCCAGTACTTC.

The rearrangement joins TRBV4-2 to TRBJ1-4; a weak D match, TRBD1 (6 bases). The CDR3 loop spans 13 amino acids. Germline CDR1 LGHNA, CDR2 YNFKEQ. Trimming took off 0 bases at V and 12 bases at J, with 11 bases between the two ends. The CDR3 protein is CASSQEGRGELFF. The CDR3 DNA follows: TGTGCCAGCAGCCAAGAGGGGAGGGGGGAACTGTTTTTT.

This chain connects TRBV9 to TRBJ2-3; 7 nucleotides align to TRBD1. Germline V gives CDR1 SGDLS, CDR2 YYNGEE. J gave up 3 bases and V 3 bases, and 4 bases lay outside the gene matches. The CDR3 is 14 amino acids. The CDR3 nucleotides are TGTGCCAGCAGCGATGGGACAGTAACAGATACGCAGTATTTT. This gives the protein CASSDGTVTDTQYF.

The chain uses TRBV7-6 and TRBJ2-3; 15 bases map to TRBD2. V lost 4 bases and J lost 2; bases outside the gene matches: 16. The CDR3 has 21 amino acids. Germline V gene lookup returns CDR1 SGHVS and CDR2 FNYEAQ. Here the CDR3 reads CASSSEGLAGGSFHFTDTQYF. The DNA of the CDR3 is TGTGCCAGCAGCTCAGAGGGACTAGCGGGGGGTTCCTTCCATTTCACAGATACGCAGTATTTT.

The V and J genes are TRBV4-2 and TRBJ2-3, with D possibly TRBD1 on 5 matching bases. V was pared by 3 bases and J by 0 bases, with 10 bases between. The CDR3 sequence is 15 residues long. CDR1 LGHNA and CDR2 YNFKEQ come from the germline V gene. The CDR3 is CASSQGRASTDTQYF. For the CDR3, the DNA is TGTGCCAGCAGCCAGGGGCGCGCTAGCACAGATACGCAGTATTTT.

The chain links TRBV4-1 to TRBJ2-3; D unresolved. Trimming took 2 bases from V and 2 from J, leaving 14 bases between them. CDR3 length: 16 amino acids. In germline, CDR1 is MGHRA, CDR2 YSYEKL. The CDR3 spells CASSQPTPTPTDTQYF. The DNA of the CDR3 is TGCGCCAGCAGCCAACCTACTCCAACCCCCACAGATACGCAGTATTTT.

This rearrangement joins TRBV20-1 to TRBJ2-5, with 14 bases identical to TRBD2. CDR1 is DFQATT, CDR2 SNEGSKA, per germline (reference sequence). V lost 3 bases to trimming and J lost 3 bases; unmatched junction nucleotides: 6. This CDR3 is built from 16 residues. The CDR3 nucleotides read TGCAGTGCTAGTGCCGGGACTAGCGGGGGAGAAGAGACCCAGTACTTC. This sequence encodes CSASAGTSGGEETQYF.

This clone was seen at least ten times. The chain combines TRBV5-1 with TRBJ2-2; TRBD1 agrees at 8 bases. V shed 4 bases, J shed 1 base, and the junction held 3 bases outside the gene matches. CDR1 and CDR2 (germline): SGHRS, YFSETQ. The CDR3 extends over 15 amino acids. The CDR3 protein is CASSPGTGNTGELFF. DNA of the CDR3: TGCGCCAGCAGCCCTGGGACAGGGAACACCGGGGAGCTGTTTTTT.

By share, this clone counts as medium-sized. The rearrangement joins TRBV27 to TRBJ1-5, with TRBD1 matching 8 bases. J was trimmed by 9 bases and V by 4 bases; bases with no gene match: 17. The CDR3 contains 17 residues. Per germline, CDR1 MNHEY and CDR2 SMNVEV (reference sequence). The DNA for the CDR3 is TGTGCCAGCAGTTCCAAAGGCCTTGCAGGGGGCGCGCCGCCCCAGCATTTT. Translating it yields CASSSKGLAGGAPPQHF.

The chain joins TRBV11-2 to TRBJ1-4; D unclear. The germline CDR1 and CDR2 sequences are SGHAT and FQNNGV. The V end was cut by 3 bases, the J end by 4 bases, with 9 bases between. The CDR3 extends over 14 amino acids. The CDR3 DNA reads TGTGCCAGCAGCTTTAACCTAAATAATGAAAAACTGTTTTTT. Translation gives CASSFNLNNEKLFF. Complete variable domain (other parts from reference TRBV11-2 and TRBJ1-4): EAGVAQSPRYKIIEKRQSVAFWCNPISGHATLYWYQQILGQGPKLLIQFQNNGVVDDSQLPKDRFSAERLKGVDSTLKIQPAKLEDSAVYLCASSFNLNNEKLFFGSGTQLSVL.

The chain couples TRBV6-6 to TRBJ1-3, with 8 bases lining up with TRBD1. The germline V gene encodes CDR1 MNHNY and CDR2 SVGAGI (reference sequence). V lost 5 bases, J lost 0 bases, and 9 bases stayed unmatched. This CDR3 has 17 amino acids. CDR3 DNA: TGTGCCAGCAGTCCCCGGACAGGGTCCAGCTCTGGAAACACCATATATTTT. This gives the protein CASSPRTGSSSGNTIYF.

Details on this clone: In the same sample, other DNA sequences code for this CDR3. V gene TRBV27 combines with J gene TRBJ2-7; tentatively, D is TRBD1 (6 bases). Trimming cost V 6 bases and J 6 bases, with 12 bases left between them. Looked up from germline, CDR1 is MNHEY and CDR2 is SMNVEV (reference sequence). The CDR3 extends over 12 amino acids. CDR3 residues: CASRGQGFEQYF. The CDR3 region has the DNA TGTGCCAGCAGGGGTCAGGGGTTCGAGCAGTACTTC.

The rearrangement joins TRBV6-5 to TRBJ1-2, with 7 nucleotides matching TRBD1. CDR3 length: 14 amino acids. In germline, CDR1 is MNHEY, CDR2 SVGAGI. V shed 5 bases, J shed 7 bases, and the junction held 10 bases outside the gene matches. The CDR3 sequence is CASSKQGYVGGYTF. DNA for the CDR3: TGTGCCAGCAGTAAACAGGGGTACGTTGGTGGCTACACCTTC.

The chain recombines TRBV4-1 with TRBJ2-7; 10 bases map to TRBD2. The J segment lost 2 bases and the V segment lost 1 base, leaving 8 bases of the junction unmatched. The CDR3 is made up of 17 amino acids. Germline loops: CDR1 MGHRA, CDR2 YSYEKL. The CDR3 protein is CASSQGPLAGVPYEQYF. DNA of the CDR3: TGCGCCAGCAGCCAAGGTCCCCTAGCGGGGGTACCCTACGAGCAGTACTTC.

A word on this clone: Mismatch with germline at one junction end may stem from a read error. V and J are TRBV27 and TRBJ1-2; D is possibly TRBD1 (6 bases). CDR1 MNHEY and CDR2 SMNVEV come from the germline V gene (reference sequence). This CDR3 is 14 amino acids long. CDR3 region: CASSSDRSNYGHTF. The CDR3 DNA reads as TGTGCCAGCAGTTCCGACAGGTCTAACTATGGCCACACCTTC.

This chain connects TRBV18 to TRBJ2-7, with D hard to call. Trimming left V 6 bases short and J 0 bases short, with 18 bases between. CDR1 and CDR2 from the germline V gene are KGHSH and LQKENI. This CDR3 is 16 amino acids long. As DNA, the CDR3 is TGTGCCAGCTCCATGGGCCCCCGTAAATTCTCCTACGAGCAGTACTTC. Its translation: CASSMGPRKFSYEQYF.

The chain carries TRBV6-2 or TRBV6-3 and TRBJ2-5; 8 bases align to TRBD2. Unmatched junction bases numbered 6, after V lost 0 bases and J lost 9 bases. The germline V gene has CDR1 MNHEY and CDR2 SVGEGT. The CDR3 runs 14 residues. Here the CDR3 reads CASSYSGTSGAQYF. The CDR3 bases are TGTGCCAGCAGTTACTCGGGGACTAGTGGGGCCCAGTACTTC.

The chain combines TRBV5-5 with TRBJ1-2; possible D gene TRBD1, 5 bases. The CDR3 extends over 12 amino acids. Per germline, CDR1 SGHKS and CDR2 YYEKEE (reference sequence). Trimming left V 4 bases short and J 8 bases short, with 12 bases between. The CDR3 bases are TGTGCCAGCAGCCGACAGTTGGGGGGCTACACCTTC. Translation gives CASSRQLGGYTF.

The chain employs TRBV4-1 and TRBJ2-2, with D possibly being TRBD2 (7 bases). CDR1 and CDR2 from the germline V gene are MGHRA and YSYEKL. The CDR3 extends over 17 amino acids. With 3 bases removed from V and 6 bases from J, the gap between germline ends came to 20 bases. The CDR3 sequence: CASSHEGGARTSGELFF. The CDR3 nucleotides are TGCGCCAGCAGCCATGAGGGGGGGGCTCGAACTTCCGGGGAGCTGTTTTTT.

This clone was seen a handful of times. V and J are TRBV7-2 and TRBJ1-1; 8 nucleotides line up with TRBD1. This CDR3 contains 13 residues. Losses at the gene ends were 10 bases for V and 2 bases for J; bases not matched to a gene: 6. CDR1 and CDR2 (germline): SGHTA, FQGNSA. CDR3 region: CATRGRGNTEAFF. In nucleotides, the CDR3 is TGTGCCACCAGGGGGCGCGGAAACACTGAAGCTTTCTTT.

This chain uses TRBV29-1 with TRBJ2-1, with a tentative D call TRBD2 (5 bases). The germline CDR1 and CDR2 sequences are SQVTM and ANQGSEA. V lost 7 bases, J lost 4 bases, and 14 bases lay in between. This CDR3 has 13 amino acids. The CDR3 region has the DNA TGCAGCGCCCCCGCATCGGGGTACAATGAGCAGTTCTTC. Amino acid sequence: CSAPASGYNEQFF.

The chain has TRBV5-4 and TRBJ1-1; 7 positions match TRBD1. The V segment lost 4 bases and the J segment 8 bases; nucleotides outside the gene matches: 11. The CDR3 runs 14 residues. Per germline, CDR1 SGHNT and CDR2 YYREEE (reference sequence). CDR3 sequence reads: CASSPNLDRVEAFF. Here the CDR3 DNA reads TGTGCCAGCAGCCCCAACCTTGACAGGGTGGAAGCTTTCTTT.

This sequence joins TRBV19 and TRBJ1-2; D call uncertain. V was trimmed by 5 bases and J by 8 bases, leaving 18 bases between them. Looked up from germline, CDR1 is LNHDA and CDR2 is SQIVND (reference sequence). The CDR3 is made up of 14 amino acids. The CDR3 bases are TGTGCCAGTAGTGCACTTGGGGAAGGCGGGGGCTACACCTTC. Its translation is CASSALGEGGGYTF.

In DNA form, the CDR3 reads TGTGCCAGCAGTTACACAGGGGAAGAGACCCAGTACTTC. This translates into CASSYTGEETQYF. The chain carries TRBV6-5 and TRBJ2-5, with 7 bases aligning to TRBD1. Germline CDR1 reads MNHEY; CDR2 reads SVGAGI. This CDR3 has 13 residues. J gave up 3 bases and V 2 bases, and 0 bases lay outside the gene matches.